Shown below are 29 T cell receptor beta chains from a single sample sequenced in a study of shared clonotypes between healthy human individuals. Method: immunoSEQ multiplex PCR; TCRdb's copy keeps in-frame clones and lacks some. This table has 2 million to 2.5 million clones, under 95% appearing once. The material sequenced was naive CD4+ T cells from PBMCs. This sample's subset: CD45RA+ positively selected. These receptors were obtained from a man between 18 and 35 years old in good health. Some clones in this sample may be carry-over from other donors' samples.

In nucleotides, the CDR3 is TGTGCCAGCAGTATTTCCGGGACAGGGAATGAAAAACTGTTTTTT. It is translated as CASSISGTGNEKLFF. The chain links TRBV6-1 to TRBJ1-4; TRBD1 matches at 9 bases. CDR1 is MNHNS, CDR2 SASEGT, per germline. CDR3 length: 15 residues. The V gene end was trimmed by 5 bases and the J gene end by 5 bases; junction bases not matched to a gene: 6.

This chain links TRBV11-3 with TRBJ2-7, with D perhaps TRBD2 (5 bases). There are 15 residues in the CDR3. Germline CDR1 SGHNT, CDR2 YENEEA. The V end lost 5 bases, the J end lost 1 base, and 15 bases lay between the germline ends. The CDR3 here is CASSARTGSSYEQYF. For the CDR3, the DNA is TGTGCCAGCAGCGCAAGGACTGGAAGTTCCTACGAGCAGTACTTC.

The V and J genes are TRBV9 and TRBJ1-4; the match to TRBD1 covers 9 bases. Germline V gene sequence: CDR1 SGDLS, CDR2 YYNGEE. V was clipped by 4 bases and J by 7 bases; unmatched bases: 8. The CDR3 length is 15 residues. CDR3 residues: CASSPQTGGGEKLFF. Here the CDR3 DNA reads TGTGCCAGCAGCCCCCAGACAGGGGGAGGTGAAAAACTGTTTTTT.

This clone was detected only once. Other DNA sequences in the sample encode the same CDR3. The V gene is TRBV20-1, the J gene TRBJ2-7; D is uncertain. Per the germline V gene, CDR1 is DFQATT and CDR2 is SNEGSKA (reference sequence). Trimming pared 5 bases from V and 4 bases from J, leaving 3 bases between. CDR3 length equals 9 residues. CDR3 loop: CSAGYEQYF. The CDR3, as DNA: TGCAGTGCTGGATACGAGCAGTACTTC.

The chain links TRBV27 to TRBJ1-1, with a weak D call TRBD1 (6 bases). The CDR3 extends over 17 amino acids. Germline V gene lookup returns CDR1 MNHEY and CDR2 SMNVEV (reference sequence). Trimming pared 6 bases from V and 4 bases from J, leaving 24 bases between. CDR3 DNA sequence: TGTGCCAGCAGAAACAGGGAGGGGTGGTCGGAGGTCACTGAAGCTTTCTTT. Translated, it gives CASRNREGWSEVTEAFF.

This rearrangement joins TRBV28 to TRBJ2-5; TRBD2 matches 9 bases. The CDR3 length is 16 residues. Germline-derived CDR1 and CDR2 are MDHEN and SYDVKM. V dropped 4 bases and J dropped 7; count of bases not matched to a gene: 13. CDR3 DNA: TGTGCCAGCAGTTCTCCCCCGACTAGCGGAGGGGGGACCCAGTACTTC. Residues: CASSSPPTSGGGTQYF.

V is TRBV11-2 and J is TRBJ2-1, with D possibly matching TRBD2 (5 bases). This CDR3 is 15 amino acids long. CDR1 and CDR2 (germline): SGHAT, FQNNGV. Trimming took off 5 bases at V and 3 bases at J, with 14 bases between the two ends. Written as DNA, the CDR3 is TGTGCCAGCAGCACTCAACCGGGGAACTACAATGAGCAGTTCTTC. Translating gives CASSTQPGNYNEQFF.

A note on this clone: This sample also contains other DNA sequences that code for the same CDR3. This rearrangement joins TRBV6-5 to TRBJ1-5; D is possibly TRBD1 (6 bases). Germline CDR1 reads MNHEY; CDR2 reads SVGAGI. The V end lost 2 bases, the J end lost 4 bases, and 12 bases lay between the germline ends. The CDR3 is 15 amino acids. In nucleotides, the CDR3 is TGTGCCAGCAGTTACGGGGGGGCCGGTAATCAGCCCCAGCATTTT. It encodes CASSYGGAGNQPQHF.

J is TRBJ2-7 and V is TRBV28, with 11 bases that match TRBD2. This CDR3 comprises 16 residues. J was trimmed by 3 bases and V by 5 bases; bases with no gene match: 9. Germline-derived CDR1 and CDR2 are MDHEN and SYDVKM. Here the CDR3 DNA reads TGTGCCAGCAGTGTATACGGGACTAGCGGTTTCTACGAGCAGTACTTC. This encodes CASSVYGTSGFYEQYF. The whole variable domain, remainder taken from reference TRBV28 and TRBJ2-7, is DVKVTQSSRYLVKRTGEKVFLECVQDMDHENMFWYRQDPGLGLRLIYFSYDVKMKEKGDIPEGYSVSREKKERFSLILESASTNQTSMYLCASSVYGTSGFYEQYFGPGTRLTVT.

As regards this clone: Other DNA sequences from this sample encode an identical CDR3 as well. V usage is TRBV20-1 and J usage is TRBJ2-7; no clear D. Germline V CDR1 and CDR2: DFQATT, SNEGSKA (reference sequence). Trimming left V 6 bases short and J 3 bases short, with 9 bases between. The CDR3 totals 11 residues. Written as DNA, the CDR3 is TGCAGTGCACCTAGTGGCTACGAGCAGTACTTC. Amino acid sequence: CSAPSGYEQYF.

This clone has a handful of counts. The chain joins TRBV5-6 to TRBJ1-1; possible D gene TRBD1, 6 bases. The CDR3 runs to 13 residues. V lost 1 base, J lost 7 bases, and 11 bases lay in between. Germline loops: CDR1 SGHDT, CDR2 YYEEEE. As DNA, the CDR3 is TGTGCCAGCAGCTTGCGGGGGGGCCTTGAAGCTTTCTTT. This sequence encodes CASSLRGGLEAFF.

The genes are TRBV29-1 and TRBJ1-1; the D gene is possibly TRBD1 (6 bases). CDR3 size: 11 residues. Germline values: CDR1 SQVTM, CDR2 ANQGSEA. Trimming pared 7 bases from V and 7 bases from J, leaving 13 bases between. The CDR3 DNA reads TGCAGCGACCGGGACAAAAGTGAAGCTTTCTTT. It codes for CSDRDKSEAFF.

This clone was recorded once. V usage is TRBV18 and J usage is TRBJ2-7; D not resolved. V lost 2 bases, J lost 0 bases, and 11 bases lay in between. Per germline, CDR1 KGHSH and CDR2 LQKENI. The CDR3 loop spans 15 amino acids. CDR3 coding DNA: TGTGCCAGCTCACCATTGATGGGATACTCCTACGAGCAGTACTTC. Its protein is CASSPLMGYSYEQYF.

The rearrangement joins TRBV19 to TRBJ1-2; no clear D. V lost 1 base to trimming and J lost 4 bases, with 10 bases between them. The CDR3 runs to 14 residues. Per the germline V gene, CDR1 is LNHDA and CDR2 is SQIVND (reference sequence). CDR3 protein: CASSIAGRGYGYTF. The CDR3 region has the DNA TGTGCCAGTAGTATAGCGGGGAGAGGCTATGGCTACACCTTC.

This clone has more than one count but fewer than ten. The rearrangement uses TRBV18 and TRBJ1-1, with D perhaps TRBD1 (6 bases). Trimming shortened V by 3 bases and J by 1 base, and 9 bases separated the two germline ends. This CDR3 has 14 amino acids. CDR1 and CDR2 from the germline V gene are KGHSH and LQKENI. The CDR3 region is CASSPRQANTEAFF. Here the CDR3 DNA reads TGTGCCAGCTCACCGAGACAGGCGAACACTGAAGCTTTCTTT.

The rearrangement uses TRBV10-1 and TRBJ1-4; D gene unclear. The CDR3 extends over 13 amino acids. Germline V gene sequence: CDR1 WNHNN, CDR2 SYGVQD (reference sequence). The V end lost 10 bases, the J end lost 10 bases, and 19 bases lay between the germline ends. Here the CDR3 DNA reads TGCGCCACCCCAGACCTTCGAGGGTTAAAACTGTTTTTT. It is translated as CATPDLRGLKLFF.

This chain connects TRBV5-6 to TRBJ2-3; TRBD2 matches at 16 bases. The CDR3 is 19 residues long. Trimming took 4 bases from V and 4 from J; bases not matched to a gene: 12. In germline, CDR1 is SGHDT, CDR2 YYEEEE. CDR3: CASSPVGLAGGPWADTQYF. Here the CDR3 DNA reads TGTGCCAGCAGCCCGGTGGGACTAGCGGGAGGGCCTTGGGCAGATACGCAGTATTTT.

To note about this clone: The sample holds other DNA sequences that translate to the same CDR3. The rearrangement uses TRBV5-1 and TRBJ1-1; D is uncertain. Germline CDR1 SGHRS, CDR2 YFSETQ. There are 13 residues in the CDR3. V shed 4 bases and J shed 1 base, with 8 bases lying between them. The CDR3 is CASSLTTNTEAFF. CDR3 sequence (DNA): TGCGCCAGCAGCCTGACTACGAACACTGAAGCTTTCTTT.

This clone was detected only a few times. The same CDR3 is also encoded by other DNA sequences in this sample. This chain links TRBV28 with TRBJ1-1, with 7 bases lining up with TRBD1. The CDR3 has 14 residues. V was pared by 6 bases and J by 4 bases, with 8 bases of the junction left unmatched. Germline loops: CDR1 MDHEN, CDR2 SYDVKM. As DNA, the CDR3 is TGTGCCAGCAGCCTACTACAGGGGAGCACTGAAGCTTTCTTT. Amino acids: CASSLLQGSTEAFF.

Comments on this clone: The sample contains more than one DNA sequence encoding this CDR3. The V call is TRBV5-1, the J call TRBJ2-1; D gene uncertain. CDR1 is SGHRS, CDR2 YFSETQ, per germline. The CDR3 loop spans 15 amino acids. The V end was cut by 0 bases, the J end by 0 bases, with 7 bases between. The DNA for the CDR3 is TGCGCCAGCAGCTTGGAGATGAGCTCCTACAATGAGCAGTTCTTC. Residues: CASSLEMSSYNEQFF. Full variable domain (rest looked up from reference TRBV5-1 and TRBJ2-1): KAGVTQTPRYLIKTRGQQVTLSCSPISGHRSVSWYQQTPGQGLQFLFEYFSETQRNKGNFPGRFSGRQFSNSRSEMNVSTLELGDSALYLCASSLEMSSYNEQFFGPGTRLTVL.

The chain employs TRBV7-8 and TRBJ1-2; a weak D match, TRBD1 (5 bases). Germline-derived CDR1 and CDR2 are SGHVS and FQNEAQ. This CDR3 has 16 residues. V was pared by 0 bases and J by 7 bases, with 18 bases between. The chain's CDR3 is CASSLARRRETSGYTF. In DNA form, the CDR3 reads TGTGCCAGCAGCTTAGCGAGGCGCAGGGAGACTAGTGGCTACACCTTC. Full variable domain (remainder filled in from reference TRBV7-8 and TRBJ1-2): GAGVSQSPRYKVAKRGQDVALRCDPISGHVSLFWYQQALGQGPEFLTYFQNEAQLDKSGLPSDRFFAERPEGSVSTLKIQRTQQEDSAVYLCASSLARRRETSGYTFGSGTRLTVV.

This chain uses TRBV5-1 with TRBJ1-3; D is uncertain. CDR3 length: 14 amino acids. Trimming pared 4 bases from V and 2 bases from J, leaving 10 bases between. Germline CDR1 SGHRS, CDR2 YFSETQ. The CDR3 coding sequence is TGCGCCAGCAGCCCGGGTGCGGCTGGAAACACCATATATTTT. Amino acids: CASSPGAAGNTIYF.

The chain combines TRBV9 with TRBJ2-1; TRBD2 aligns across 11 bases. Trimming removed 3 bases from V and 5 bases from J; junction bases left unmatched: 4. The CDR3 length is 15 residues. Germline V lookup: CDR1 SGDLS, CDR2 YYNGEE. CDR3 in DNA: TGTGCCAGCAGCGCCGGGACTAGCGGCCACAATGAGCAGTTCTTC. This sequence encodes CASSAGTSGHNEQFF.

The V call is TRBV18, the J call TRBJ1-5; D uncertain. This CDR3 spans 15 amino acids. CDR1 and CDR2 (germline): KGHSH, LQKENI. V lost 5 bases, J lost 4 bases, and 15 bases lay in between. The CDR3 reads CASSWMDGQNQPQHF. Here the CDR3 DNA reads TGTGCCAGCTCATGGATGGACGGGCAGAATCAGCCCCAGCATTTT.

This clone was found once. The rearrangement joins TRBV18 to TRBJ2-7, with no clear D. The length of the CDR3 is 12 residues. Trimming cost V 6 bases and J 7 bases, with 13 bases left between them. Germline V gene data show CDR1 as KGHSH and CDR2 as LQKENI. The CDR3 sequence is CASSLSVGEQYF. The CDR3 DNA is TGTGCCAGCTCCCTCTCGGTAGGGGAGCAGTACTTC.

Note on this clone: Other DNA sequences in the same sample also yield this CDR3. The gene calls are TRBV7-7 and TRBJ2-5; a possible D gene is TRBD2 (6 bases). Trimming stripped 5 bases from V and 1 base from J, with 11 bases between. The CDR3 extends over 14 amino acids. Germline V lookup: CDR1 SSHAT, CDR2 FNYEAQ (reference sequence). This chain's CDR3 is CASSPTGSQETQYF. The CDR3 region has the DNA TGTGCCAGCAGCCCAACCGGGAGCCAAGAGACCCAGTACTTC.

The gene calls are TRBV7-2 and TRBJ1-4; D is possibly TRBD1 (6 bases). The CDR3 has 17 amino acids. V lost 3 bases and J 5 bases, leaving 19 bases between the germline ends. Looked up from germline, CDR1 is SGHTA and CDR2 is FQGNSA. CDR3: CASSFRGRSGENEKLFF. The CDR3 nucleotides read TGTGCCAGCAGCTTCAGGGGTCGATCCGGGGAGAATGAAAAACTGTTTTTT.

As concerns this clone: The sample contains more than one DNA sequence encoding this CDR3. This chain uses TRBV7-3 with TRBJ2-1; 10 bases align to TRBD2. The germline V gene has CDR1 SGHTA and CDR2 FQGTGA. The V gene end was trimmed by 5 bases and the J gene end by 4 bases; junction bases not matched to a gene: 5. The CDR3 is 15 residues long. The CDR3 region is CASSPGLAAYNEQFF. In DNA form, the CDR3 reads TGTGCCAGCAGCCCCGGACTAGCGGCGTACAATGAGCAGTTCTTC.

The chain joins TRBV7-9 to TRBJ2-7; D is perhaps TRBD2 (6 bases). Trimming shortened V by 4 bases and J by 3 bases, and 16 bases separated the two germline ends. The CDR3 contains 15 residues. Germline V gene lookup returns CDR1 SEHNR and CDR2 FQNEAQ (reference sequence). CDR3 in amino acids: CASSSTGTGVYEQYF. The CDR3 region has the DNA TGTGCCAGCAGCTCGACCGGGACTGGAGTCTACGAGCAGTACTTC.